A single sample gave rise to the 27 T cell receptor beta chains below, sequenced in a study of blood T cell repertoires in COVID-19. Some clones are missing from TCRdb's copy, which holds only in-frame ones; the method was immunoSEQ multiplex PCR. This sample has around 280,000 clones; around nine tenths occur once, and the top ten carry around 1.2%. Material for sequencing was peripheral blood. The receptor set was obtained from a man between 65 and 80 years old with acute or convalescent COVID-19.

V and J are TRBV9 and TRBJ1-1; D remains ambiguous. The CDR3 extends over 13 amino acids. Trimming pared 0 bases from V and 5 bases from J, leaving 8 bases between. The germline V gene encodes CDR1 SGDLS and CDR2 YYNGEE. The CDR3 DNA reads as TGTGCCAGCAGCGTAGCCCTAGAAACTGAAGCTTTCTTT. Its protein product is CASSVALETEAFF.

This chain uses TRBV27 with TRBJ1-6; 8 nucleotides line up with TRBD1. The V and J ends lost 1 base and 8 bases, in that order; junction bases with no gene match: 4. Germline V gene lookup returns CDR1 MNHEY and CDR2 SMNVEV (reference sequence). The CDR3 spans 15 residues. The CDR3 region has the DNA TGTGCCAGCAGTTTATTGACAGGGGCGGATTCACCCCTCCACTTT. Amino acids: CASSLLTGADSPLHF.

V is TRBV7-8 and J is TRBJ1-5; D gene ambiguous. The CDR3 is 15 amino acids. Germline CDR1 SGHVS, CDR2 FQNEAQ. V lost 1 base to trimming and J lost 6 bases, with 13 bases between them. The CDR3 DNA follows: TGTGCCAGCAGCTTAGTCCCGACACTTTCTCAGCCCCAGCATTTT. It translates to CASSLVPTLSQPQHF.

The chain has TRBV19 and TRBJ2-7; 7 bases fit TRBD2. This CDR3 contains 14 residues. The V gene end was trimmed by 3 bases and the J gene end by 6 bases; junction bases not matched to a gene: 8. The germline V gene has CDR1 LNHDA and CDR2 SQIVND (reference sequence). The CDR3 is CASSIGRALGEQYF. In DNA form, the CDR3 reads TGTGCCAGTAGTATTGGGAGGGCCCTCGGCGAGCAGTACTTC. Complete variable domain (other parts from reference TRBV19 and TRBJ2-7): DGGITQSPKYLFRKEGQNVTLSCEQNLNHDAMYWYRQDPGQGLRLIYYSQIVNDFQKGDIAEGYSVSREKKESFPLTVTSAQKNPTAFYLCASSIGRALGEQYFGPGTRLTVT.

The rearrangement uses TRBV6-2 or TRBV6-3 and TRBJ1-4; weak D call: TRBD1 (6 bases). The CDR3 extends over 14 amino acids. V dropped 6 bases and J dropped 5 bases, with 13 bases sitting between them. The germline gives CDR1 MNHEY, CDR2 SVGEGT. CDR3 residues: CASSQGGQNEKLFF. The CDR3 coding sequence is TGTGCCAGCAGCCAAGGGGGTCAGAATGAAAAACTGTTTTTT.

This rearrangement joins TRBV11-2 to TRBJ2-3, with 7 bases matching TRBD1. Germline-derived CDR1 and CDR2 are SGHAT and FQNNGV. V was pared by 4 bases and J by 0 bases, with 7 bases of the junction left unmatched. The length of the CDR3 is 16 residues. The CDR3 bases are TGTGCCAGCAGCTCGGGACAGCTATTTAGCACAGATACGCAGTATTTT. This translates into CASSSGQLFSTDTQYF.

This clone is a singleton in its sample. The V gene is TRBV5-1, the J gene TRBJ2-1; 13 nucleotides match TRBD2. J was trimmed by 7 bases and V by 5 bases; bases with no gene match: 9. This CDR3 is 16 amino acids long. The V gene's germline CDR1 is SGHRS and CDR2 YFSETQ. CDR3 sequence reads: CASRDGTSGVENEQFF. The CDR3 DNA is TGCGCCAGCAGGGACGGGACTAGCGGGGTCGAAAATGAGCAGTTCTTC. The variable domain in full, completed from reference TRBV5-1 and TRBJ2-1, reads KAGVTQTPRYLIKTRGQQVTLSCSPISGHRSVSWYQQTPGQGLQFLFEYFSETQRNKGNFPGRFSGRQFSNSRSEMNVSTLELGDSALYLCASRDGTSGVENEQFFGPGTRLTVL.

The chain couples TRBV5-4 to TRBJ1-2; 9 bases line up with TRBD1. The CDR3 is 15 residues long. Germline CDR1 reads SGHNT; CDR2 reads YYREEE (reference sequence). V lost 5 bases to trimming and J lost 4 bases; unmatched junction nucleotides: 9. CDR3 in amino acids: CASRRTGTGTYGYTF. The CDR3 DNA reads TGTGCCAGCAGACGCACCGGGACAGGGACCTATGGCTACACCTTC.

The V gene is TRBV2, the J gene TRBJ1-2, with TRBD1 as a possible D gene (5 bases). The V gene's germline CDR1 is SNHLY and CDR2 FYNNEI. This CDR3 has 15 amino acids. Trimming took off 4 bases at V and 1 base at J, with 13 bases between the two ends. The CDR3: CASSVQGTINYGYTF. The CDR3 bases are TGTGCCAGCAGTGTGCAGGGCACTATTAACTATGGCTACACCTTC.

This clone has just a few counts. V is TRBV6-5 and J is TRBJ1-6, with 11 nucleotides matching TRBD1. Germline CDR1 and CDR2: MNHEY and SVGAGI. After removal of 7 bases from V and 9 bases from J, the junction contained 2 bases not matched to a gene. The CDR3 is made up of 13 amino acids. CDR3 in DNA: TGTGCCAGCACGGGACAGGGGGGTTCACCCCTCCACTTT. This codes for CASTGQGGSPLHF.

The rearrangement uses TRBV6-5 and TRBJ2-1, with TRBD1 identical over 7 bases. The CDR3 is 16 amino acids. The germline V gene encodes CDR1 MNHEY and CDR2 SVGAGI. Trimming cost V 2 bases and J 5 bases; bases outside gene matches: 9. The CDR3 region is CASSYTTGVNDNEQFF. In DNA form, the CDR3 reads TGTGCCAGCAGTTACACCACAGGGGTTAATGACAATGAGCAGTTCTTC.

This clone occurred once. In DNA, the CDR3 is TGCAGTGCTAGTTCGGGAAGAGGGATGAACACTGAAGCTTTCTTT. It codes for CSASSGRGMNTEAFF. The genes are TRBV20-1 and TRBJ1-1; D remains unclear. The CDR3 runs 15 residues. Trimming cost V 3 bases and J 0 bases, with 14 bases left between them. CDR1 and CDR2 (germline): DFQATT, SNEGSKA (reference sequence).

The chain is built from TRBV5-1 and TRBJ1-3; D is perhaps TRBD1 (5 bases). Trimming removed 0 bases from V and 4 bases from J, with 11 bases in between. In germline, CDR1 is SGHRS, CDR2 YFSETQ. This CDR3 spans 15 amino acids. CDR3 bases: TGCGCCAGCAGCTTGGTGGCGGGGCGCGGAAACACCATATATTTT. This encodes CASSLVAGRGNTIYF. The full variable domain, with the rest looked up from reference TRBV5-1 and TRBJ1-3, is KAGVTQTPRYLIKTRGQQVTLSCSPISGHRSVSWYQQTPGQGLQFLFEYFSETQRNKGNFPGRFSGRQFSNSRSEMNVSTLELGDSALYLCASSLVAGRGNTIYFGEGSWLTVV.

The V and J genes are TRBV28 and TRBJ2-5; unclear D gene. This CDR3 contains 14 residues. Trimming shortened V by 7 bases and J by 2 bases, and 14 bases separated the two germline ends. Germline loops: CDR1 MDHEN, CDR2 SYDVKM. CDR3 in DNA: TGTGCCAGCACCCAGAGGCGGAGACAAGAGACCCAGTACTTC. Protein product: CASTQRRRQETQYF. The whole variable domain, filled in from reference TRBV28 and TRBJ2-5, reads DVKVTQSSRYLVKRTGEKVFLECVQDMDHENMFWYRQDPGLGLRLIYFSYDVKMKEKGDIPEGYSVSREKKERFSLILESASTNQTSMYLCASTQRRRQETQYFGPGTRLLVL.

This chain joins TRBV4-2 and TRBJ2-2; 9 bases align to TRBD2. The CDR3 contains 15 residues. Trimming cost V 6 bases and J 2 bases; bases outside gene matches: 4. Germline CDR1 is LGHNA and CDR2 is YNFKEQ. The CDR3 is CASRKAGGNTGELFF. The CDR3 coding sequence is TGTGCCAGCAGAAAAGCGGGGGGTAACACCGGGGAGCTGTTTTTT.

The J gene is TRBJ2-7, the V gene TRBV19; 7 nucleotides agree with TRBD2. Losses at the gene ends were 7 bases for V and 0 bases for J; bases not matched to a gene: 9. Per the germline V gene, CDR1 is LNHDA and CDR2 is SQIVND (reference sequence). The CDR3 is 15 amino acids. CDR3 in amino acids: CASKILTSASYEQYF. CDR3 bases: TGTGCCAGTAAAATCCTCACTAGCGCCTCCTACGAGCAGTACTTC.

The genes are TRBV5-1 and TRBJ1-5, with 7 bases aligning to TRBD1. Unmatched junction bases numbered 6, after V lost 0 bases and J lost 6 bases. CDR3 length: 15 residues. Germline values: CDR1 SGHRS, CDR2 YFSETQ. The CDR3 region is CASSLGGGSSQPQHF. The CDR3 DNA reads TGCGCCAGCAGCTTGGGAGGGGGCTCGAGTCAGCCCCAGCATTTT.

About this clone itself: This CDR3 is also generated by other DNA sequences in the sample. The chain uses TRBV13 and TRBJ2-3, with 9 positions matching TRBD2. V was pared by 1 base and J by 4 bases, with 0 bases of the junction left unmatched. This CDR3 has 14 residues. CDR1 and CDR2 (germline): PRHDT, FYEKMQ (reference sequence). The CDR3 DNA reads as TGTGCCAGCAGCTTAGTAGCGGGGGCAGATACGCAGTATTTT. Amino acid sequence: CASSLVAGADTQYF.

The V gene is TRBV11-3, the J gene TRBJ2-1, with 8 nucleotides matching TRBD1. The length of the CDR3 is 16 residues. The germline V gene encodes CDR1 SGHNT and CDR2 YENEEA. V trimming: 4 bases; J trimming: 7 bases; junction bases outside the gene matches: 12. In DNA, the CDR3 is TGTGCCAGCAGCTCCTCCGGACAGGGAAATCTTAATGAGCAGTTCTTC. Translation: CASSSSGQGNLNEQFF.

V and J are TRBV15 and TRBJ1-2; 12 bases align to TRBD1. CDR1 and CDR2 (germline): LNHNV, YYDKDF (reference sequence). The V segment lost 4 bases and the J segment 4 bases; nucleotides outside the gene matches: 1. CDR3 length equals 14 residues. Written as DNA, the CDR3 is TGTGCCACCAGCAAGGGACAGGGGGCCTATGGCTACACCTTC. Protein sequence: CATSKGQGAYGYTF.

V gene TRBV3-1 (or the pseudogene TRBV3-2) combines with J gene TRBJ1-5, with D possibly matching TRBD1 (5 bases). This CDR3 spans 12 amino acids. Germline V CDR1 and CDR2: LGHDT, YNNKEL (reference sequence). V was shortened by 3 bases and J by 7 bases, with 7 bases between the two germline ends. This CDR3 is CASSHQGQPQHF. In DNA form, the CDR3 reads TGTGCCAGCAGCCATCAGGGACAGCCCCAGCATTTT.

This clone appeared once. This sequence joins TRBV5-8 and TRBJ1-5; a weak D match, TRBD1 (6 bases). Germline CDR1 and CDR2: SGHTS and YDEGEE. The V end was cut by 3 bases, the J end by 0 bases, with 16 bases between. This CDR3 contains 17 residues. The CDR3 sequence: CASSSFGTRLSNQPQHF. For the CDR3, the DNA is TGTGCCAGCAGCTCCTTCGGGACAAGACTTAGCAATCAGCCCCAGCATTTT.

This clone was observed a single time. CDR3 sequence reads: CASSYSGSMLNTEAFF. DNA of the CDR3: TGTGCCAGCAGTTATTCAGGGTCCATGCTGAACACTGAAGCTTTCTTT. The V and J genes are TRBV6-5 and TRBJ1-1; tentative D call: TRBD1 (5 bases). The CDR3 length is 16 residues. Germline loops: CDR1 MNHEY, CDR2 SVGAGI. Trimming cost V 3 bases and J 0 bases, with 14 bases left between them.

The rearrangement joins TRBV20-1 to TRBJ2-5; D is possibly TRBD1 (6 bases). Germline assignment: CDR1 DFQATT and CDR2 SNEGSKA (reference sequence). Trimming took off 3 bases at V and 0 bases at J, with 14 bases between the two ends. The CDR3 extends over 15 amino acids. This chain's CDR3 is CSASEYGQNQETQYF. The CDR3 bases are TGCAGTGCTAGTGAGTATGGACAGAACCAAGAGACCCAGTACTTC.

The V call is TRBV7-8, the J call TRBJ2-7; a weak D match, TRBD1 (6 bases). CDR1 and CDR2 (germline): SGHVS, FQNEAQ. V lost 0 bases to trimming and J lost 0 bases, with 9 bases between them. This CDR3 is 15 amino acids long. The CDR3 is CASSLAAGASYEQYF. The DNA of the CDR3 is TGTGCCAGCAGCTTAGCTGCAGGGGCCTCCTACGAGCAGTACTTC.

V gene TRBV5-1 combines with J gene TRBJ2-7; 9 nucleotides align to TRBD1. The germline gives CDR1 SGHRS, CDR2 YFSETQ. The CDR3 has 13 residues. The V and J ends lost 0 bases and 6 bases, in that order; junction bases with no gene match: 1. The CDR3 protein is CASSLDRGLEQYF. For the CDR3, the DNA is TGCGCCAGCAGCTTGGACAGGGGGCTCGAGCAGTACTTC.

V usage is TRBV24-1 and J usage is TRBJ2-1; possibly TRBD1 for D (5 bases). Trimming took off 5 bases at V and 3 bases at J, with 16 bases between the two ends. The CDR3 sequence is 16 residues long. Germline CDR1 is KGHDR and CDR2 is SFDVKD. The CDR3: CATSAHHPQGYNEQFF. The CDR3 region has the DNA TGTGCCACCAGTGCCCATCACCCGCAGGGCTACAATGAGCAGTTCTTC.